The table lists the clone carrying this TCR beta chain with many counts. Construction of the TCR beta libraries employed iRepertoire HTBI primers in conjunction with Arm-PCR of CDR3 regions. TCRdb re-called the multiplex PCR reads with MiXCR, one entry per CDR3 protein. The sample shows 530,000 or so distinct CDR3 sequences, roughly 12% of them seen only once. The CDR3 runs 14 residues. Trimming left V 3 bases short and J 4 bases short, with 14 bases between. Germline assignment: CDR1 SQVTM and CDR2 ANQGSEA. This sample stems from a study of regulatory T cells in long-lasting Graves disease. Time point defined: newly diagnosed GD, antithyroid drugs for less than 3 months. PBMCs were the source of the RNA used for TCR sequencing. These same data were also listed under a study on T cells in Graves' hyperthyroidism and ophthalmopathy. That source adds: TCR CDR3 underwent first-round RT-PCR with the HTBI primer set.

This receptor was obtained from a man in his thirties or forties with Graves disease. The V call is TRBV29-1, the J call TRBJ2-3, with D possibly being TRBD2 (7 bases). The source material was peripheral blood mononuclear cells (PBMCs), sampled at new diagnosis, from a patient treated with antithyroid drugs. CDR3 protein: CSVDAGEGPDTQYF. The DNA for the CDR3 is TGCAGCGTTGACGCAGGGGAGGGCCCAGATACGCAGTATTTT.